The clone carrying this T cell receptor (beta chain) was seen ten or more times. The target antigen is unknown. The CDR3 end is not reached by the read, which stops 3 residues before it; the germline J gene fills it in. The data belong to a study of T cell clonality in common variable immunodeficiency. Germline assignment: CDR1 PRHDT and CDR2 FYEKMQ (reference sequence). V lost 6 bases, J lost 0 bases, and 9 bases stayed unmatched. The CDR3 loop spans 17 amino acids. Findings and caveats of the study: Shared TCRbeta clones were fewer between CVID subjects than controls. CVID patient heterogeneity limited repertoire-clinical complication correlations.

Libraries were prepared by immunoSEQ multiplex PCR; TCRdb keeps only in-frame clonotypes and omits some of them. This sample shows around 47,000 clones and no singletons; more than 2% rests with the ten largest. The receptor's source is a person aged 18 to 70 in good health. The V gene is TRBV13, the J gene TRBJ2-7, with 12 bases aligning to TRBD2. The source material was peripheral blood mononuclear cells. The CDR3 bases that were read are TGTGCCAGCAGTCCTGGACTAGCGGGAAAGAGCTCCTACGAG. This encodes CASSPGLAGKSSYE. The whole CDR3 reads CASSPGLAGKSSYEQYF.